A single sample is the source of the 13 T cell receptor beta chains below, sequenced in a study of T cell repertoires in ileal Crohn's disease (dated 2019 in TCRdb). What the time point label conveys for this sample: proximal margin of the surgical specimen (macroscopically non-inflamed). The method was the immunoSEQ multiplex PCR assay. Imported from immuneACCESS, the table was reduced by TCRdb to in-frame sequences with V and J called. These copies leave out some clones; in studies compared against another copy, an unresolved V gene accounts for under half, and the cause of the remainder is not known. A total of 7,500 or so clones appear in this sample, around 78% of them only once. The ten most abundant clones make up roughly 30% of the sample. Material: ileal tissue. The receptors shown here come from an adult with Crohn's disease.

The chain joins TRBV18 to TRBJ1-1; 7 nucleotides match TRBD1. This CDR3 region has 14 residues. V lost 2 bases to trimming and J lost 5 bases; unmatched junction nucleotides: 5. Germline-derived CDR1 and CDR2 are KGHSH and LQKENI. The CDR3, as DNA: TGTGCCAGCTCACCAACCACAGGGGCTACTGAAGCTTTCTTT. Its translation is CASSPTTGATEAFF.

This chain joins TRBV6-6 and TRBJ1-5, with TRBD1 matching 7 bases. CDR3 length equals 12 residues. Trimming cost V 7 bases and J 11 bases; bases outside gene matches: 8. Looked up from germline, CDR1 is MNHNY and CDR2 is SVGAGI (reference sequence). CDR3 DNA sequence: TGTGCCAGCACGACGTTTCAGGGGGCCCAGCATTTT. This codes for CASTTFQGAQHF.

This chain uses TRBV28 with TRBJ1-1, with TRBD1 matching 7 bases. The CDR3 contains 12 residues. V shed 6 bases and J 6 bases; nucleotides not matched to a gene: 4. Germline V gives CDR1 MDHEN, CDR2 SYDVKM. CDR3 nucleotides: TGTGCCAGCAGGTTAACAGGGGCTGAAGCTTTCTTT. Translating gives CASRLTGAEAFF. Together with reference TRBV28 and TRBJ1-1, the CDR3 gives the full variable domain: DVKVTQSSRYLVKRTGEKVFLECVQDMDHENMFWYRQDPGLGLRLIYFSYDVKMKEKGDIPEGYSVSREKKERFSLILESASTNQTSMYLCASRLTGAEAFFGQGTRLTVV.

The chain employs TRBV4-1 and TRBJ2-3; TRBD2 matches 13 bases. This CDR3 has 18 residues. Germline loops: CDR1 MGHRA, CDR2 YSYEKL. Trimming removed 4 bases from V and 2 bases from J; junction bases left unmatched: 9. The CDR3 sequence is CASSPGLAGFSFTDTQYF. CDR3 nucleotide sequence: TGCGCCAGCAGCCCGGGACTAGCGGGATTCTCCTTCACAGATACGCAGTATTTT.

This chain connects TRBV2 to TRBJ2-5; D unclear. The CDR3 is made up of 14 amino acids. The V and J ends lost 2 bases and 5 bases respectively, with 12 bases between them. CDR1 is SNHLY, CDR2 FYNNEI, per germline. The CDR3: CASSENPAEETQYF. The CDR3 bases are TGTGCCAGCAGTGAAAACCCCGCGGAGGAGACCCAGTACTTC.

The chain has TRBV19 and TRBJ1-6; D is possibly TRBD1 (6 bases). Deletions cut 3 bases from V and 6 bases from J, with 15 bases between. The CDR3 covers 16 residues. Germline CDR1 and CDR2: LNHDA and SQIVND (reference sequence). The CDR3 coding sequence is TGTGCCAGTAGTATCAAGTCGACAGGCGTTAATTCACCCCTCCACTTT. As protein: CASSIKSTGVNSPLHF.

The CDR3 nucleotides read TGTGCCAGCAGCCCGGGACAGGGTGGTTCTGGAAACACCATATATTTT. Translating it yields CASSPGQGGSGNTIYF. The chain links TRBV5-4 to TRBJ1-3; the match to TRBD1 covers 9 bases. CDR1 is SGHNT and CDR2 is YYREEE in the germline V gene (reference sequence). With V trimmed by 4 bases and J by 1 base, 6 bases remained unmatched. The CDR3 covers 16 residues.

This chain joins TRBV5-8 and TRBJ2-1; possibly TRBD2 for D (6 bases). The CDR3 has 15 amino acids. The germline gives CDR1 SGHTS, CDR2 YDEGEE. Trimming removed 2 bases from V and 1 base from J, with 10 bases in between. The CDR3 reads CASSLSSGSYNEQFF. CDR3 DNA sequence: TGTGCCAGCAGCTTATCAAGCGGGTCCTACAATGAGCAGTTCTTC.

The J gene is TRBJ1-1, the V gene TRBV28, with D hard to call. V shed 3 bases and J shed 4 bases, with 9 bases lying between them. The CDR3 consists of 13 residues. In germline, CDR1 is MDHEN, CDR2 SYDVKM. The CDR3 sequence: CASSFRTPTEAFF. The CDR3 DNA sequence: TGTGCCAGCAGTTTCAGGACTCCCACTGAAGCTTTCTTT.

This clone was counted between two and nine times. The rearrangement joins TRBV4-2 to TRBJ1-1; D might be TRBD1 (5 bases). The V and J ends lost 0 bases and 4 bases respectively, with 12 bases between them. This CDR3 is built from 15 residues. The germline V gene encodes CDR1 LGHNA and CDR2 YNFKEQ. The CDR3 sequence is CASSQELGGGTEAFF. As DNA, the CDR3 is TGTGCCAGCAGCCAAGAGTTGGGGGGTGGCACTGAAGCTTTCTTT.

The chain uses TRBV5-1 and TRBJ2-7; 8 positions match TRBD1. The trim removed 4 bases at V and 2 bases at J, leaving 11 bases unmatched. Germline loops: CDR1 SGHRS, CDR2 YFSETQ. CDR3 size: 16 residues. CDR3 protein: CASSPQGRGQTYEQYF. The CDR3 nucleotides are TGCGCCAGCAGCCCCCAAGGCAGGGGGCAAACCTACGAGCAGTACTTC.

The V gene is TRBV5-1, the J gene TRBJ2-7; no reliable D call. Between the trimmed V and J ends, which lost 4 bases and 5 bases, there was a span of 19 bases. The V gene's germline CDR1 is SGHRS and CDR2 YFSETQ. The CDR3 is 15 residues long. The CDR3 DNA reads as TGCGCCAGCAGCCTTGAAGGGCAGGCAGGCCACGAGCAGTACTTC. Translation gives CASSLEGQAGHEQYF.

The chain has TRBV25-1 and TRBJ2-1; D unclear. Trimming stripped 6 bases from V and 3 bases from J, with 9 bases between. The CDR3 is made up of 13 amino acids. Per the germline V gene, CDR1 is MGHDK and CDR2 is SYGVNS. The CDR3 sequence: CASSPTNYNEQFF. The CDR3 nucleotides are TGTGCCAGCAGCCCAACGAACTACAATGAGCAGTTCTTC. Full variable domain (missing parts from reference TRBV25-1 and TRBJ2-1): EADIYQTPRYLVIGTGKKITLECSQTMGHDKMYWYQQDPGMELHLIHYSYGVNSTEKGDLSSESTVSRIRTEHFPLTLESARPSHTSQYLCASSPTNYNEQFFGPGTRLTVL.